These 9 T cell receptor beta chains came from one sample sequenced in a study of blood T cell repertoires in COVID-19. Generated by immunoSEQ multiplex PCR, the TCRdb table keeps only in-frame clones and is missing some. The sample consists of over 200,000 clones, around nine tenths of them appearing once. Sequenced input: peripheral blood. Receptor source: a woman between 18 and 29 years old who had recovered from COVID-19.

This chain uses TRBV10-3 with TRBJ2-3, with D possibly being TRBD2 (6 bases). There are 15 residues in the CDR3. Germline V gives CDR1 ENHRY, CDR2 SYGVKD. The ends were cut back, 1 base at V and 0 bases at J, with 8 bases in the middle. CDR3 loop: CAISEYAGSTDTQYF. CDR3 sequence (DNA): TGTGCCATCAGTGAGTACGCGGGAAGCACAGATACGCAGTATTTT.

CDR3 region: CASRGTGAYGYTF. DNA of the CDR3: TGTGCCAGCAGGGGGACAGGTGCTTATGGCTACACCTTC. V gene TRBV2 combines with J gene TRBJ1-2; 8 nucleotides line up with TRBD1. The CDR3 loop spans 13 amino acids. CDR1 is SNHLY and CDR2 is FYNNEI in the germline V gene. V shed 6 bases and J 5 bases; nucleotides not matched to a gene: 5.

The chain couples TRBV2 to TRBJ1-1, with 7 bases aligning to TRBD1. This CDR3 contains 15 residues. V was pared by 4 bases and J by 1 base, with 6 bases of the junction left unmatched. Germline values: CDR1 SNHLY, CDR2 FYNNEI. The CDR3 coding sequence is TGTGCCAGCAGTGGCAGACAGGGAAAGAACACTGAAGCTTTCTTT. Its protein is CASSGRQGKNTEAFF.

CDR3: CETSGAWDGGGNEQFF. The CDR3 DNA sequence: TGTGAGACTAGCGGGGCCTGGGATGGGGGCGGGAATGAGCAGTTCTTC. This sequence joins TRBV30 and TRBJ2-1; 11 bases align to TRBD2. CDR3 size: 16 residues. Germline CDR1 and CDR2: GTSNPN and SVGIG (reference sequence). Variable domain in full (rest from reference TRBV30 and TRBJ2-1): SQTIHQWPATLVQPVGSPLSLECTVEGTSNPNLYWYRQAAGRGLQLLFYSVGIGQISSEVPQNLSASRPQDRQFILSSKKLLLSDSGFYLCETSGAWDGGGNEQFFGPGTRLTVL.

The V call is TRBV9, the J call TRBJ2-1, with 8 bases lining up with TRBD2. CDR1 SGDLS and CDR2 YYNGEE come from the germline V gene. With V trimmed by 0 bases and J by 7 bases, 6 bases remained unmatched. The CDR3 runs to 15 residues. The CDR3 sequence is CASSVEAGAGNEQFF. In nucleotides, the CDR3 is TGTGCCAGCAGCGTAGAAGCGGGAGCGGGTAATGAGCAGTTCTTC.

The chain combines TRBV2 with TRBJ2-7, with a tentative D call TRBD2 (6 bases). V gave up 7 bases and J gave up 1 base, with 14 bases separating them. The CDR3 consists of 14 residues. CDR1 SNHLY and CDR2 FYNNEI come from the germline V gene. In DNA form, the CDR3 reads TGTGCCAGCAATGCGGGGATAGGATCCTACGAGCAGTACTTC. It is translated as CASNAGIGSYEQYF.

The chain has TRBV29-1 and TRBJ2-7; 7 bases align to TRBD1. The germline V gene encodes CDR1 SQVTM and CDR2 ANQGSEA. This CDR3 has 14 residues. The trim removed 0 bases at V and 0 bases at J, leaving 2 bases unmatched. The CDR3 protein is CSVEEWTGSYEQYF. CDR3 nucleotides: TGCAGCGTTGAAGAATGGACAGGCTCCTACGAGCAGTACTTC.

The chain recombines TRBV4-3 with TRBJ2-5; the match to TRBD2 covers 9 bases. The germline V gene encodes CDR1 LGHNA and CDR2 YSLEER. The CDR3 sequence is 15 residues long. V lost 3 bases to trimming and J lost 4 bases; unmatched junction nucleotides: 6. The CDR3 here is CASSQEGLAAETQYF. DNA of the CDR3: TGCGCCAGCAGCCAGGAGGGACTAGCAGCAGAGACCCAGTACTTC.

The rearrangement joins TRBV4-1 to TRBJ1-2; TRBD1 aligns across 9 bases. V trimming: 3 bases; J trimming: 4 bases; junction bases outside the gene matches: 6. The CDR3 runs 15 residues. CDR1 and CDR2 from the germline V gene are MGHRA and YSYEKL. The CDR3 DNA is TGCGCCAGCAGCCAGGACAGGGGCGGTGGCTATGGCTACACCTTC. This codes for CASSQDRGGGYGYTF.